This T cell receptor beta chain was captured by sequencing in a study of T cell changes during pregnancy in multiple sclerosis. Libraries were prepared by immunoSEQ multiplex PCR; TCRdb keeps only in-frame clonotypes and omits some of them. Altogether about 72,000 clones are present, 91% being singletons, with the ten largest covering around 0.7%. The source of this sequence is a female donor in good health, enrolled as a control in a pregnancy study. Sequencing used peripheral blood, obtained in the third trimester of pregnancy.

The CDR3 here is CASSFRASNTGELFF. The DNA of the CDR3 is TGTGCCAGCAGTTTCAGGGCTTCGAACACCGGGGAGCTGTTTTTT. The chain couples TRBV28 to TRBJ2-2; possibly TRBD1 for D (5 bases). The V gene's germline CDR1 is MDHEN and CDR2 SYDVKM. CDR3 length equals 15 residues. Trimming left V 3 bases short and J 0 bases short, with 8 bases between. Using reference TRBV28 and TRBJ2-2 for the parts outside the CDR3, the full variable domain is DVKVTQSSRYLVKRTGEKVFLECVQDMDHENMFWYRQDPGLGLRLIYFSYDVKMKEKGDIPEGYSVSREKKERFSLILESASTNQTSMYLCASSFRASNTGELFFGEGSRLTVL.